The rows below give T cell receptor beta chains drawn from one sample of a study of Tregs in tolerant kidney transplant recipients. The table came from immunoSEQ multiplex PCR; TCRdb's copy has only in-frame clones and leaves some out. Of roughly 99,000 clones in the sample, approximately 93% were seen once. The source material was CD4+ T cells from blood, sampled before the transplant. The source of these receptors is a human donor who received a combined kidney and bone marrow transplant. CDR3s include the opening cysteine and the closing phenylalanine or tryptophan. Fields, in order: J gene, D gene, clone size, V gene, CDR3 protein, CDR3 DNA. A D gene is named only where the DNA matches it firmly. Only part of the rows carry a size: once, few, many, or a class if the clone is expanded.

>TRBJ2-7|NA|NA|TRBV28
CASNPIGGQTFF
TGTGCCAGCAACCCCATAGGTGGACAGACATTCTTC
>TRBJ1-1|TRBD1|NA|TRBV4-1
CASSIGQGADTEAFF
TGCGCCAGCAGCATCGGACAGGGGGCGGACACTGAAGCTTTCTTT
>TRBJ2-7|NA|NA|TRBV5-1
CASSFSGDEQYF
TGCGCCAGCAGCTTTTCAGGGGACGAGCAGTACTTC
>TRBJ1-5|TRBD1|NA|TRBV4-3
CASSQRRGWGQPQHF
TGCGCCAGCAGCCAACGCAGGGGGTGGGGTCAGCCCCAGCATTTT
>TRBJ2-1|TRBD1|NA|TRBV15
CATSRQRTGGEQFF
TGTGCCACCAGCAGACAGAGGACAGGTGGTGAGCAGTTCTTC
>TRBJ2-5|NA|NA|TRBV20-1
CSAPKGETQYF
TGCAGTGCCCCGAAGGGGGAGACCCAGTACTTC
>TRBJ1-2|TRBD1|once|TRBV19
CASSSTGGFGGYTF
TGTGCCAGTAGTTCGACAGGGGGCTTTGGTGGCTACACCTTC
>TRBJ2-1|TRBD1|NA|TRBV2
CASTLTGDEQFF
TGTGCCAGCACCCTGACAGGGGATGAGCAGTTCTTC
>TRBJ1-1|NA|NA|TRBV4-1
CASSRTTVDTEAFF
TGCGCCAGCAGCCGTACCACGGTTGACACTGAAGCTTTCTTT
>TRBJ1-5|NA|NA|TRBV6-5
CASSYSSQNQPQHF
TGTGCCAGCAGTTACTCTTCTCAGAATCAGCCCCAGCATTTT
>TRBJ2-7|TRBD1|NA|TRBV7-9
CASRFAGQGGYEQYF
TGTGCCAGCAGATTCGCCGGACAGGGGGGCTACGAGCAGTACTTC
>TRBJ2-3|TRBD2|NA|TRBV10-3
CAISESARGGSTDTQYF
TGTGCCATCAGTGAGTCTGCCCGCGGGGGGAGCACAGATACGCAGTATTTT
>TRBJ1-2|TRBD1|NA|TRBV4-3
CASSGTGLYGYTF
TGCGCCAGCAGCGGGACAGGACTTTATGGCTACACCTTC
>TRBJ2-7|TRBD1|NA|TRBV7-8
CASSNRDRSSYEQYF
TGTGCCAGCAGCAACCGGGACAGGAGCTCCTACGAGCAGTACTTC